This entry describes one TCR beta chain. This clonotype came up a few times. It lacks a known antigen. No base-level quality is on record; no much larger clone is a single base apart. The protocol used for the library was multiplex PCR. Sequenced on an Illumina HiSeq 4000. CDR3 regions were amplified by Arm-PCR with iRepertoire HTBI primers to construct TCR beta libraries. Before sequencing, the PCR products underwent gel purification. In the paper's pipeline: Gene usage analysis of CDR3 amino acid clonotypes relied on the approximately 60 TRBV and 13 to 15 TRBJ segments identified across samples. COPE and FqMerger were used to merge filtered high-quality paired reads into contigs. Contigs were aligned with BLAST to IMGT TRBV, TRBD and TRBJ reference genes, and CDR3 was defined per IMGT. Any clonotype with a frequency above 0.1% was counted as a highly expanded clone. Repertoire diversity was measured by Shannon entropy, and V-J evenness by the Gini coefficient. A clonotype was considered public if more than one individual shared it. In TCRdb, the public reads were trimmed at Q25 with fastp and aligned with MiXCR, with productive beta chains retained. Entries that share a CDR3 protein sequence are merged under the most common genes and DNA. V and J calls and clone size were set by TCRdb, not the authors. The sample data list some 450,000 distinct CDR3 sequences, and over 15% of these were observed just once. The top ten constitute 9.5% to 12% of the sample.

The sample comes from a study of regulatory T cells in long-lasting Graves disease (dated by TCRdb to about 2021). Study-wide context: In the newly diagnosed Graves' disease group, patients had been taking antithyroid drugs for less than 3 months. The study took place in China and was registered as a clinical trial. A total of about 35 samples underwent TCR sequencing, from roughly 13 patients with persistent Graves' disease and approximately 20 patients with newly diagnosed Graves' disease. This study used TCR sequencing and RNA sequencing of peripheral blood to compare persistent Graves' disease patients against newly diagnosed Graves' disease patients.

The time point label, as the study defines it: newly diagnosed GD, antithyroid drugs for less than 3 months. For both TCR sequencing and RNA sequencing, RNA was extracted from PBMCs in TRIzol. The diagnosis of Graves' disease followed American Thyroid Association guidelines. The patients came from an endocrinology department in Xi'an, China. Each patient gave around 9.2 milliliters of peripheral blood, collected in an EDTA anticoagulant tube. Ficoll Paque Plus density gradient separation was used to isolate PBMCs, and no further T cell sorting was done. An Agilent 2100 Bioanalyzer and agarose gel were used to check RNA quality, and a NanoDrop 2000 was used to measure RNA concentration. Overall study results and their limits: TRBV28, TRBJ1-2 and TRBJ2-5 were preferentially used in persistent disease, while TRBV20-1 and TRBJ2-1 were favored in newly diagnosed disease. Sequencing and analysis were restricted to the TCR beta chain. The authors noted that the small sample size was a limitation that may lower accuracy. Only peripheral blood was studied, because thyroid tissue, the primary lesion, was inaccessible. Compared with newly diagnosed patients, persistent Graves' disease patients had lower TCR Shannon entropy and fewer highly expanded clones, which suggests clonal expansion. Persistent patients shared more public clonotypes among themselves (around 3,000) than newly diagnosed patients did (more than 950).

Trimming takes 6 bases off V and 2 bases off J; junction bases not matched to a gene: 6. The CDR3, cysteine through phenylalanine, is 14 amino acids long. CDR3 DNA is the only sequence kept; it has 42 bases, read in frame from the first base. The germline V gene specifies MNHNS as CDR1 and SASEGT as CDR2. The data were also submitted as part of a second study, on T cells in Graves' hyperthyroidism and ophthalmopathy. From the second report: Graves' hyperthyroidism was defined as stable when no progression to ophthalmopathy occurred over 18 months of follow-up. Hyperthyroidism patients were aged 18 to 65 years and newly diagnosed, with disease duration of less than 2 months. Any patient with an uncontrolled infection, another autoimmune disease, pregnancy or lactation was excluded. Diagnoses relied on clinical symptoms, serum thyroxine and TRAb, thyroid ultrasound and orbital computed tomography. For the first round of RT-PCR on the TCR CDR3, the HTBI primer set was used together with the Qiagen OneStep RT-PCR kit. Most expanded thyroid clonotypes (frequency above 0.001) were also detected in blood, a finding suggesting that blood repertoires may reflect thyroid immune responses. A model built on a 13 V-J signature distinguished ophthalmopathy from stable hyperthyroidism, reaching 85% to 90% sensitivity and approximately 81% specificity in cross-validation and 80%/75% in testing. During validation, the model predicted progression to ophthalmopathy a median of approximately 6 months ahead of onset, with around 71% sensitivity and about 75% specificity. To identify TCR V-J signatures that set the groups apart, the researchers used a discovery cohort of 100 patients, made up of under 50 with Graves' ophthalmopathy and some 58 with stable Graves' hyperthyroidism. Prospective prediction of ophthalmopathy was tested in an independent validation cohort of 18 to 20 hyperthyroidism patients and 17 patients who later progressed to ophthalmopathy. The 95 to 100 discovery patients were divided at random into training and test sets in a 7:3 ratio. The study also compared thyroid tissue and blood T-cell repertoires from several Graves' hyperthyroidism patients. Following sampling, methimazole starting at 30 mg daily was given to hyperthyroidism patients, and high-dose intravenous methylprednisolone was given to ophthalmopathy patients. A second multiplex PCR round built the libraries, followed by size selection and purification. The libraries were sequenced on an Illumina HiSeq2000 using paired-end 100 bp reads. SOAPnuke was used to process the raw data, with reads discarded if the reads contained adapters or uncalled bases, had a mean Phred below 15, or lacked an exact constant-primer or identifier match. COPE v1.2.5 was used to merge high-quality paired reads, and clonotypes were defined as unique nucleotide sequences. MiTCR v1.1 was used to align the clonotypes against IMGT TRBV, TRBD and TRBJ reference segments. Analysis was restricted to V-J combinations with a frequency above 0.0001, which covered just over 98% of repertoires. A TCS score was defined as the ratio between F50 (clonal expansion) and ExV (chaos), using BLOSUM62-based TCRdist between CDR3 peptides within each V-J. Welch's t-statistics and random forest reduced fewer than 600 V-J features to some 14, which were used in a naive Bayes classifier (R e1071). No statistical method was used to set the sample size in advance, and investigators knew the group allocation. The paper describes TCR Vbeta CDR3 sequencing of 120 to 150 peripheral blood samples, made up of about 40 ophthalmopathy patients, approximately 76 hyperthyroidism patients and approximately 17 progressor patients.

The sequencing used peripheral blood mononuclear cells (PBMCs), collected at new diagnosis, from a patient treated with antithyroid drugs. The source is a woman aged 25 to 45 with Graves disease. Donor details come from another sample of the same person, matched by shared clones. This chain is built from TRBV6-1 and TRBJ2-7, and 8 junctional nucleotides match TRBD1. For the CDR3, the sequence is CASRRTGTTYEQYF. The sequenced DNA is TGTGCCAGCAGAAGGACAGGGACCACCTACGAGCAGTACTTC.